Each of the 6 T cell receptor beta chains below was sequenced from the same sample in a study of blood T cell repertoires in COVID-19. TCRdb keeps only in-frame clones here, not all; method: immunoSEQ multiplex PCR. Among 130,000 or so clones listed, just under 80% were seen once. The sample comprised peripheral blood. The receptors were sampled from a human donor in a cohort sampled during active COVID-19.

The chain's CDR3 is CAWSNRPSEKLFF. CDR3 nucleotides: TGTGCCTGGAGTAATCGGCCTAGCGAAAAACTGTTTTTT. The chain employs TRBV30 and TRBJ1-4, with D hard to call. The CDR3 consists of 13 residues. CDR1 and CDR2 from the germline V gene are GTSNPN and SVGIG (reference sequence). V lost 2 bases and J 8 bases, leaving 12 bases between the germline ends. The full variable domain, in which reference TRBV30 and TRBJ1-4 provide the parts outside the CDR3, is SQTIHQWPATLVQPVGSPLSLECTVEGTSNPNLYWYRQAAGRGLQLLFYSVGIGQISSEVPQNLSASRPQDRQFILSSKKLLLSDSGFYLCAWSNRPSEKLFFGSGTQLSVL.

This chain links TRBV5-1 with TRBJ2-3; 12 nucleotides match TRBD2. The CDR3 length is 14 residues. Losses at the gene ends were 4 bases for V and 7 bases for J; bases not matched to a gene: 4. Looked up from germline, CDR1 is SGHRS and CDR2 is YFSETQ. DNA for the CDR3: TGCGCCAGCAGCCGCGGACTAGCGGGGAATACGCAGTATTTT. This sequence encodes CASSRGLAGNTQYF.

The chain uses TRBV6-5 and TRBJ2-1; D perhaps matches TRBD2 (5 bases). The length of the CDR3 is 16 residues. CDR1 and CDR2 from the germline V gene are MNHEY and SVGAGI. Trimming stripped 0 bases from V and 6 bases from J, with 15 bases between. CDR3 amino acids: CASSYSGSAAGNEQFF. The CDR3 nucleotides are TGTGCCAGCAGTTACTCAGGTAGCGCGGCCGGCAATGAGCAGTTCTTC.

This clone was counted once. This chain uses TRBV5-4 with TRBJ2-5, with TRBD1 matching 7 bases. There are 13 residues in the CDR3. V shed 4 bases, J shed 2 bases, and the junction held 2 bases outside the gene matches. Germline V gene lookup returns CDR1 SGHNT and CDR2 YYREEE (reference sequence). The CDR3 nucleotides are TGTGCCAGCAGCGTGGGACAGCAAGAGACCCAGTACTTC. It specifies CASSVGQQETQYF.

This clone showed up just a few times. This chain links TRBV12-5 with TRBJ2-3; 13 bases fit TRBD2. CDR1 and CDR2 from the germline V gene are LGHNT and FRNRAP. V was pared by 4 bases and J by 0 bases, with 1 base of the junction left unmatched. The CDR3 covers 16 residues. CDR3 bases: TGTGCTAGTGGTTCGGGACTAGCGGGGAGCACAGATACGCAGTATTTT. Translation gives CASGSGLAGSTDTQYF.

The CDR3 DNA is TGCGCCAGCAGCTTGTCATTAGATACGCAGTATTTT. As protein: CASSLSLDTQYF. The chain has TRBV5-1 and TRBJ2-3; no firm D call. The CDR3 is 12 amino acids. Trimming cost V 1 base and J 5 bases, with 5 bases left between them. Germline CDR1 and CDR2: SGHRS and YFSETQ.